The source of this T cell receptor beta chain is a study of blood T cell repertoires in COVID-19. Study overall: COVID-19 samples, acute and convalescent, were from the United States, Italy and Spain. T cells, B-cell-depleted T cells, or PBMCs supplied cDNA or gDNA.

With 5 bases clipped from V and 0 bases from J, the junction kept 5 bases outside the gene matches. CDR1 and CDR2 (germline): SGDLS, YYNGEE. This CDR3 is built from 15 residues. Authors' processing steps: The assay estimated nucleated cells by amplifying reference gene primers. The repertoire was sequenced with immunoSEQ multiplex PCR; TCRdb's copy has only in-frame clones and lacks some. V, J and clone size were drawn from that table, and D and trimming were deduced from the DNA. Of approximately 56,000 clones listed, roughly 84% are singletons. The chain employs TRBV9 and TRBJ2-1, with 7 positions matching TRBD1. The source is a woman over 75 with acute or convalescent COVID-19. The source material was peripheral blood. The CDR3 region has the DNA TGTGCCAGCAGGGCGACAGGGAGCTCCTACAATGAGCAGTTCTTC. It yields the protein CASRATGSSYNEQFF.